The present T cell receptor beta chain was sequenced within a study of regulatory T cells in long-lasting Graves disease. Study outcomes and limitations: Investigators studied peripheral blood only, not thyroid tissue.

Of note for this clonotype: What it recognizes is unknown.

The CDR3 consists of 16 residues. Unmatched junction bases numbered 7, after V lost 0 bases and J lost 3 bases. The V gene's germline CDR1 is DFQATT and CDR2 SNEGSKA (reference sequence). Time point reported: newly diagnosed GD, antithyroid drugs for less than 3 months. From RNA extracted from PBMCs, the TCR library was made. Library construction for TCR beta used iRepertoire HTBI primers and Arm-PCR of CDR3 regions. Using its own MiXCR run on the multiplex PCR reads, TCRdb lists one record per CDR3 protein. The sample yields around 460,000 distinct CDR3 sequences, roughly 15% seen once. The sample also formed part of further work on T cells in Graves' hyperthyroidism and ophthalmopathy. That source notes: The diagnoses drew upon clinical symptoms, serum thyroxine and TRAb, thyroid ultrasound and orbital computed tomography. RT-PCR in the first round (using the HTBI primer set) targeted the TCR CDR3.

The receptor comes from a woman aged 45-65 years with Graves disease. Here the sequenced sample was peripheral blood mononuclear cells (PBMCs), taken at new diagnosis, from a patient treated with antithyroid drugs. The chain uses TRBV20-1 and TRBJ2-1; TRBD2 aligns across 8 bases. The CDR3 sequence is CSARDTGRAVYNEQFF. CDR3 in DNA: TGCAGTGCTAGAGATACCGGGAGGGCCGTCTACAATGAGCAGTTCTTC.